The next 9 T cell receptor beta chains were all read from a single sample in a study of cytomegalovirus exposure and HLA in healthy donors. TCRdb keeps only in-frame clones here, not all; method: immunoSEQ multiplex PCR. The sample holds roughly 71,000 clones, around 94% seen once. Source material: PBMCs. These receptors were obtained from a woman in her late teens or twenties in good health and CMV-seronegative.

This clone showed up just once. This chain joins TRBV6-5 and TRBJ2-3; 8 bases are a match to TRBD1. V shed 4 bases, J shed 6 bases, and the junction held 9 bases outside the gene matches. Germline loops: CDR1 MNHEY, CDR2 SVGAGI. CDR3 length: 15 residues. In DNA form, the CDR3 reads TGTGCCAGCAGTTCCCGGACAGGGTTCGCGGATACGCAGTATTTT. Its translation: CASSSRTGFADTQYF.

Only one count was recorded for this clone. The rearrangement links TRBV19 to TRBJ1-5, with TRBD1 matching over 9 bases. The germline CDR1 and CDR2 sequences are LNHDA and SQIVND (reference sequence). The CDR3 extends over 17 amino acids. The trim removed 6 bases at V and 0 bases at J, leaving 9 bases unmatched. CDR3: CASSPGQGTYSNQPQHF. The CDR3 nucleotides are TGTGCCAGTAGCCCGGGACAGGGTACATATAGCAATCAGCCCCAGCATTTT.

V gene TRBV6-5 combines with J gene TRBJ1-2; 10 bases are a match to TRBD1. This CDR3 has 15 amino acids. The germline V gene encodes CDR1 MNHEY and CDR2 SVGAGI. V lost 6 bases and J lost 1; bases outside the gene matches: 5. CDR3 nucleotide sequence: TGTGCCAGCAGCTTACGGACAGGGGGTAACTATGGCTACACCTTC. This codes for CASSLRTGGNYGYTF.

This chain joins TRBV7-3 and TRBJ1-1, with D possibly being TRBD1 (6 bases). The V end lost 5 bases, the J end lost 0 bases, and 16 bases lay between the germline ends. Germline values: CDR1 SGHTA, CDR2 FQGTGA. CDR3 size: 16 residues. DNA for the CDR3: TGTGCCAGCAGCCCACAGGGACGAATGATGAACACTGAAGCTTTCTTT. Protein sequence: CASSPQGRMMNTEAFF.

The gene calls are TRBV28 and TRBJ1-4; no clear D. Germline loops: CDR1 MDHEN, CDR2 SYDVKM. The CDR3 runs 11 residues. The V end was cut by 6 bases, the J end by 6 bases, with 5 bases between. This CDR3 is CASSLYEKLFF. CDR3 DNA: TGTGCCAGCAGCCTATATGAAAAACTGTTTTTT.

This chain connects TRBV9 to TRBJ2-2; 7 positions match TRBD2. This CDR3 contains 16 residues. Germline V lookup: CDR1 SGDLS, CDR2 YYNGEE. V dropped 0 bases and J dropped 0; count of bases not matched to a gene: 2. CDR3: CASSVDGGANTGELFF. The CDR3 nucleotides are TGTGCCAGCAGCGTAGATGGGGGGGCGAACACCGGGGAGCTGTTTTTT.

The gene calls are TRBV2 and TRBJ1-2, with D maybe TRBD1 (6 bases). The germline V gene has CDR1 SNHLY and CDR2 FYNNEI. V was pared by 6 bases and J by 1 base, with 9 bases between. The CDR3 is 13 residues long. The DNA of the CDR3 is TGTGCCAGCAGCTACAGGGTTAACTATGGCTACACCTTC. Translated: CASSYRVNYGYTF.

The chain has TRBV7-2 and TRBJ2-3, with no clear D. The germline gives CDR1 SGHTA, CDR2 FQGNSA. This CDR3 region has 12 residues. The V and J ends lost 4 bases and 10 bases respectively, with 12 bases between them. The CDR3: CASSSPLVPQYF. DNA for the CDR3: TGTGCCAGCAGCTCTCCCCTAGTACCGCAGTATTTT.

V and J are TRBV13 and TRBJ2-5, with 13 positions matching TRBD2. The CDR3 sequence is 18 residues long. The V segment lost 5 bases and the J segment 5 bases; nucleotides outside the gene matches: 14. CDR1 PRHDT and CDR2 FYEKMQ come from the germline V gene (reference sequence). The CDR3, as DNA: TGTGCCAGCAGCCCGGATCCACGGACTAGCGGGGGTACGGAGACCCAGTACTTC. It yields the protein CASSPDPRTSGGTETQYF.